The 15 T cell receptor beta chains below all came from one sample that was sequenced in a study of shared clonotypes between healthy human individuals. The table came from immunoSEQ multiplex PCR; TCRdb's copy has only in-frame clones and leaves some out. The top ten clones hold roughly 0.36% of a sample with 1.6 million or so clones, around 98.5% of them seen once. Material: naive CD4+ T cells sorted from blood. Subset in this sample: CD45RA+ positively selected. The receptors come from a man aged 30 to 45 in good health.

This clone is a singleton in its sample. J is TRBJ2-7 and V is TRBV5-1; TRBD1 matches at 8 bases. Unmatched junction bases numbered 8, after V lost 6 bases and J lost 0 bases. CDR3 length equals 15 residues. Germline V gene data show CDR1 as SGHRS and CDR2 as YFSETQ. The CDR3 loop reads CASKLGQGDSYEQYF. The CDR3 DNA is TGCGCCAGCAAATTAGGACAGGGCGACTCCTACGAGCAGTACTTC.

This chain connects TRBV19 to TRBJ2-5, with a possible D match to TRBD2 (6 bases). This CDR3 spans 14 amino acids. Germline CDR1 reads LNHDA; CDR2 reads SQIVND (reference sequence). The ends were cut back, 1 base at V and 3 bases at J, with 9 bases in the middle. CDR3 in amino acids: CASSIGTTKETQYF. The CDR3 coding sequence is TGTGCCAGTAGTATAGGGACTACTAAAGAGACCCAGTACTTC.

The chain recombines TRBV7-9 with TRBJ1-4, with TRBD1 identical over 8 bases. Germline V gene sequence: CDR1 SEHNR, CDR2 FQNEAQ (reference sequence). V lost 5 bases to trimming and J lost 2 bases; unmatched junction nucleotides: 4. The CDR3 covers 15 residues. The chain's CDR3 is CASSDNRGTNEKLFF. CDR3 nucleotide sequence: TGTGCCAGCAGCGACAACAGGGGGACTAATGAAAAACTGTTTTTT.

The CDR3 region is CARGISGGPGELFF. Here the CDR3 DNA reads TGTGCCAGAGGGATCAGCGGGGGGCCCGGGGAGCTGTTTTTT. The chain employs TRBV2 and TRBJ2-2; 9 nucleotides align to TRBD2. The length of the CDR3 is 14 residues. The germline gives CDR1 SNHLY, CDR2 FYNNEI. V shed 9 bases and J 6 bases; nucleotides not matched to a gene: 8.

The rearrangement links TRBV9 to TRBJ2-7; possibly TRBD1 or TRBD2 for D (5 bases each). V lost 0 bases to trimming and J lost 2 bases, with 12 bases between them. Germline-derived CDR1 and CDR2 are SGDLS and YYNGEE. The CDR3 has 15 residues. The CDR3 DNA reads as TGTGCCAGCAGCGTAGAGAGCGGACACACCTACGAGCAGTACTTC. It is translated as CASSVESGHTYEQYF.

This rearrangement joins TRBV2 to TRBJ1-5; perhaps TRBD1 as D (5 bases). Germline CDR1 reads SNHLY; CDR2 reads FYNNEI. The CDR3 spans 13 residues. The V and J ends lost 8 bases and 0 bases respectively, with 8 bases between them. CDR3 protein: CASGRGSNQPQHF. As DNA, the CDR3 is TGTGCCAGCGGGAGGGGTAGCAATCAGCCCCAGCATTTT.

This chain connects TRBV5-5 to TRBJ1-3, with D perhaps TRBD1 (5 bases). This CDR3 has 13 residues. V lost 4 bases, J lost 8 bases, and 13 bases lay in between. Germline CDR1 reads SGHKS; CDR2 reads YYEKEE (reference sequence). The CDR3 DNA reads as TGTGCCAGCAGCATAAACCGGGGGGACACCATATATTTT. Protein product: CASSINRGDTIYF.

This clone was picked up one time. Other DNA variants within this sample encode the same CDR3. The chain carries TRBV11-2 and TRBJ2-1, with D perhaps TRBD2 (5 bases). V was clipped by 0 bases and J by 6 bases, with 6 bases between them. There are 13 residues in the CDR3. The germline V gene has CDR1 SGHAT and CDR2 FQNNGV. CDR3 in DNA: TGTGCCAGCAGCTTAGATCGGGGCAATGAGCAGTTCTTC. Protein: CASSLDRGNEQFF.

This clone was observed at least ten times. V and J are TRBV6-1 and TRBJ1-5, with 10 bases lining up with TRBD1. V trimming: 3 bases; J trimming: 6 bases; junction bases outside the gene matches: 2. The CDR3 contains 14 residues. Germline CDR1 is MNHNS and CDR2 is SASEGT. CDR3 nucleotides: TGTGCCAGCAGTGAGACAGGGGGCGTTCAGCCCCAGCATTTT. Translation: CASSETGGVQPQHF.

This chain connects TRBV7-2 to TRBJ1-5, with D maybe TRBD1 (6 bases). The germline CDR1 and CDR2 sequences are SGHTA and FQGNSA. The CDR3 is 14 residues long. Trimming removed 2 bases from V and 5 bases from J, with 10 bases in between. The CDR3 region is CASSLLTGYQPQHF. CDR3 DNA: TGTGCCAGCAGCTTATTGACAGGATATCAGCCCCAGCATTTT.

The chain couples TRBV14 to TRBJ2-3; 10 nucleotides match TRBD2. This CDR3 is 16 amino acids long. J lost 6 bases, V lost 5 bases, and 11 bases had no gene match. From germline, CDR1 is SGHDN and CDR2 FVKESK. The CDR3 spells CASSDLAGGRYDTQYF. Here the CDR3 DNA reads TGTGCCAGCAGCGACTTAGCGGGAGGCCGTTATGATACGCAGTATTTT. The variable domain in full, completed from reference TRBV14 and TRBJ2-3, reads EAGVTQFPSHSVIEKGQTVTLRCDPISGHDNLYWYRRVMGKEIKFLLHFVKESKQDESGMPNNRFLAERTGGTYSTLKVQPAELEDSGVYFCASSDLAGGRYDTQYFGPGTRLTVL.

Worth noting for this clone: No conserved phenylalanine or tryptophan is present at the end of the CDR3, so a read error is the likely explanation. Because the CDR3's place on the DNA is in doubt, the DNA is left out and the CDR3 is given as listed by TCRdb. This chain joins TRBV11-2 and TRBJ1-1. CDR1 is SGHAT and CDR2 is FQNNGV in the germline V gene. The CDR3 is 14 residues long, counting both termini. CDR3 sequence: CASSRTEGQSHPLV.

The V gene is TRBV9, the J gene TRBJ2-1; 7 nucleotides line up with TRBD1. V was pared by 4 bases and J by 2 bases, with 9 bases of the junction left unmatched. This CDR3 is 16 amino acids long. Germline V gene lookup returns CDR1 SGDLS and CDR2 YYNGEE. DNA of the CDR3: TGTGCCAGCAGCCTCCGGCGACAGGGAGCCTACAATGAGCAGTTCTTC. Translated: CASSLRRQGAYNEQFF.

CDR3 amino acids: CASSPTRLYNEQFF. The CDR3 DNA is TGTGCCAGCTCACCTACTAGGCTTTACAATGAGCAGTTCTTC. The V gene is TRBV18, the J gene TRBJ2-1; tentative D call: TRBD2 (5 bases). The CDR3 spans 14 residues. The germline V gene encodes CDR1 KGHSH and CDR2 LQKENI. V lost 3 bases, J lost 4 bases, and 10 bases lay in between.

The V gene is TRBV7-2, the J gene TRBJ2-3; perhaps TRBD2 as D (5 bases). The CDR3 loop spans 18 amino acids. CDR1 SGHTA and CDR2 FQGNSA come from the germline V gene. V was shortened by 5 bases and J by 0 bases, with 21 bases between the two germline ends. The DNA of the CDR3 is TGTGCCAGCAGCAAGAGGGTGGAAGGCGGGTTTAGCACAGATACGCAGTATTTT. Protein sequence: CASSKRVEGGFSTDTQYF. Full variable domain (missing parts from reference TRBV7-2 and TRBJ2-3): GAGVSQSPSNKVTEKGKDVELRCDPISGHTALYWYRQSLGQGLEFLIYFQGNSAPDKSGLPSDRFSAERTGGSVSTLTIQRTQQEDSAVYLCASSKRVEGGFSTDTQYFGPGTRLTVL.